This T cell receptor (beta chain) was recovered during a study of Ad26.COV2.S vaccination and SARS-CoV-2 variants. TCRdb keeps only in-frame clones here, not all; method: immunoSEQ multiplex PCR. The sample has 100,000 or so clones, around 80% seen once. Turning to this clone: Its antigen remains unknown.

Notes on the study in general: Estimates derived from TCR breadth and depth analyses may have underestimated total T cell responses. Participants given vaccine showed non-spike TCR breadth similar to that of placebo recipients. The study found higher spike-specific TCR breadth in vaccine than placebo recipients. Once vaccination had occurred, spike-specific CD8+ and CD4+ T cell responses reportedly showed substantial breadth.

This CDR3 region has 15 residues. Trimming left V 5 bases short and J 3 bases short, with 16 bases between. Germline V CDR1 and CDR2: SQVTM, ANQGSEA. Material: peripheral blood, obtained after recovery from COVID-19. The sequence came from a human donor who had recovered from COVID-19. V usage is TRBV29-1 and J usage is TRBJ2-2; no clear D gene. CDR3 loop: CSVRPSQGYTGELFF. CDR3 DNA: TGCAGCGTTCGGCCCAGTCAAGGGTACACCGGGGAGCTGTTTTTT.